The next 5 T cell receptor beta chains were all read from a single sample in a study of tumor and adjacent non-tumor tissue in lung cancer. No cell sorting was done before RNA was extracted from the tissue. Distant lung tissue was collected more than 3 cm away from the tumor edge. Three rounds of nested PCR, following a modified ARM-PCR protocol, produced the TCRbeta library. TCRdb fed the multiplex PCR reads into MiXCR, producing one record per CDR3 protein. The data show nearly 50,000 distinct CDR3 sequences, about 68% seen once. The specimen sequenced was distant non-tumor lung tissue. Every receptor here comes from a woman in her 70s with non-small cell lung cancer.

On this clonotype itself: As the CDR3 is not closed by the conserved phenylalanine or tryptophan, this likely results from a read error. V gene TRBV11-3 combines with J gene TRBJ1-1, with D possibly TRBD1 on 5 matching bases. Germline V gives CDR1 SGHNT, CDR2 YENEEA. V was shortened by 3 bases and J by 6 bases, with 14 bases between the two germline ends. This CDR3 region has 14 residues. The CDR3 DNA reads TGTGCCAGCAGCTTGGAAGGTGGGGGGTCTGAAGCTTTCATT. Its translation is CASSLEGGGSEAFI.

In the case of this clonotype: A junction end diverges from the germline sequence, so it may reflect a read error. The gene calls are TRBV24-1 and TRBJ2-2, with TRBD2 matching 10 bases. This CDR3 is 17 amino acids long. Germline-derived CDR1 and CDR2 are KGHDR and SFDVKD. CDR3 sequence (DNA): TGTACCACCAGTGACTCTGGGACTAGCGAGAACACCGGGGAGCTGTTTTTT. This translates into CTTSDSGTSENTGELFF.

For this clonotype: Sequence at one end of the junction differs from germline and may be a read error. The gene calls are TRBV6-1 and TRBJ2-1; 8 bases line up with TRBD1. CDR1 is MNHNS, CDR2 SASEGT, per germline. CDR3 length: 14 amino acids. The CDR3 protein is CTSSKTGANDEQFF. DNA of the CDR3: TGTACCAGCAGTAAGACAGGGGCGAATGATGAGCAGTTCTTC.

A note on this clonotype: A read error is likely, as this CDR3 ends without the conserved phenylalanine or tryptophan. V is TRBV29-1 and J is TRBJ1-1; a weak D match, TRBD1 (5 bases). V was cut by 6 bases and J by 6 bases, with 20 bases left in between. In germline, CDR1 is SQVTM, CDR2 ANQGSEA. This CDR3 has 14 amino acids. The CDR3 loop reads CSVRELLGVAEAFL. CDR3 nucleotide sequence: TGCAGCGTCAGGGAGCTCCTGGGGGTCGCTGAAGCTTTCTTA.

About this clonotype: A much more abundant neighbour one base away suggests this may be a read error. The CDR3 sequence: CVSRGDRVRQYF. In nucleotides, the CDR3 is TGTGTCAGCAGGGGGGACCGGGTACGGCAGTACTTC. The J gene is TRBJ2-7, the V gene TRBV28; TRBD1 is a possible D gene (7 bases). The CDR3 covers 12 residues. Germline V gene sequence: CDR1 MDHEN, CDR2 SYDVKM.